This TCR beta chain is from a study of T cell responses to AZD1222 COVID-19 vaccine. Worth noting for this clone: Other DNA sequences from this sample encode an identical CDR3 as well.

The CDR3 extends over 15 amino acids. Looked up from germline, CDR1 is MDHEN and CDR2 is SYDVKM. Trimming cost V 2 bases and J 1 base, with 11 bases left between them. TCRdb's copy holds only in-frame clones and misses some; the assay was immunoSEQ multiplex PCR. The table records about 120,000 clones, roughly nine tenths of them present only once. The source was peripheral blood, collected on day 0 of AZD1222 vaccination. This chain connects TRBV28 to TRBJ1-1; D is unresolved. This sequence originates from an adult in good health. CDR3 in amino acids: CASSLGGRANTEAFF. The CDR3 nucleotides are TGTGCCAGCAGTTTAGGCGGGCGGGCGAACACTGAAGCTTTCTTT.